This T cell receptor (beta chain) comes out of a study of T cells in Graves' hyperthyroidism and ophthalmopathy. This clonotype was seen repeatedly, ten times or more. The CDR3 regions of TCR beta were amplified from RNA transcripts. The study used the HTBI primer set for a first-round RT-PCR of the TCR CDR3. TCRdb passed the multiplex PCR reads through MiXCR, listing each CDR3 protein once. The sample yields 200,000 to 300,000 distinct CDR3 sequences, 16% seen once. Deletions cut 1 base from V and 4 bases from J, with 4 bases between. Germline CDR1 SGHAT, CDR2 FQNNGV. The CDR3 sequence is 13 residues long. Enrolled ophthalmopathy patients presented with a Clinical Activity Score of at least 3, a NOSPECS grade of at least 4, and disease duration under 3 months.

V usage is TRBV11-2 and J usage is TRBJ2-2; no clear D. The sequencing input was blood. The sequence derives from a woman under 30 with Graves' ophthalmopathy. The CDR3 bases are TGTGCCAGCAGCTTAGCCTTCACCGGGGAGCTGTTTTTT. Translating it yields CASSLAFTGELFF.